Listed below are T cell receptor beta chains from one sample, sequenced in a study of memory CD4+ T cells and cytomegalovirus serostatus. Profiled with immunoSEQ multiplex PCR; TCRdb holds only in-frame clones, not every one. There are approximately 61,000 clones in the sample; over 60% occur only once, and approximately 0.53% lies in the top ten. Sequencing was carried out using memory CD4+ T cells from blood. The receptor source for this set is an adult in good health and CMV-seronegative. Some clones in this sample may be carry-over from other donors' samples. The conserved cysteine and the conserved F or W are not part of the CDR3 here. Fields, in order: V gene, J gene, CDR3 protein.

>TRBV7-9|TRBJ2-7
ASSLKGGDGPYEQY
>TRBV10-1|TRBJ1-5
ARYPIDHHSWDNNQPQH
>TRBV4-1|TRBJ2-5
ASSQDPPGGRETQY
>TRBV11-3|TRBJ1-5
ASNSAGGGTVAQPQH
>TRBV28|TRBJ2-7
ASRPGLGSEQY
>TRBV6-5|TRBJ1-2
ASSRDLGNYGYT
>TRBV30|TRBJ2-7
AWSVDGGAYEQY
>TRBV7-8|TRBJ2-1
ASSHGTYNEQF
>TRBV28|TRBJ2-1
ASSLVRTRVRENEQF
>TRBV18|TRBJ2-5
ASSPGQGTETQY
>TRBV6-1|TRBJ1-4
ASSEVRAGVNEKLF
>TRBV30|TRBJ1-2
AWRARGLGFYGYT
>TRBV5-1|TRBJ2-7
ASSLVPDLQGVEQY
>TRBV18|TRBJ2-1
ASSPPPGGVENEQF
>TRBV2|TRBJ2-1
ASAGLAGIHEQF
>TRBV7-2|TRBJ2-1
ASSPGNSPYNEQF
>TRBV20-1|TRBJ1-1
SAKTWGGAF
>TRBV7-7|TRBJ2-5
ASRPHSGGALETQY
>TRBV28|TRBJ2-2
ASRTGARTGELF
>TRBV14|TRBJ1-6
ASSQDWGGLSPLH
>TRBV4-1|TRBJ1-2
ASSQGDGGSSYGYT
>TRBV12-5|TRBJ2-1
ASGTGSSYNEQF
>TRBV5-5|TRBJ1-3
ASNRHPSGNTIY
>TRBV28|TRBJ1-5
ASSLRVGAYSNQPQH
>TRBV18|TRBJ2-7
ASSPGAFYEQY
>TRBV5-4|TRBJ2-1
ASSLGQGPYNEQF
>TRBV2|TRBJ2-5
ASKLGGGETQY
>TRBV7-7|TRBJ2-5
ASSRDRMETQY
>TRBV4-1|TRBJ1-2
ASSPLQGSGYGYT
>TRBV4-1|TRBJ1-2
ASSQDPNYGYT
>TRBV9|TRBJ2-1
ASSASLGTTYNEQF
>TRBV19|TRBJ1-6
ASSIGQGAWNSPLH
>TRBV2|TRBJ1-5
ASTTSGAEPQH
>TRBV5-1|TRBJ1-1
ASSLEPPGNTEAF
>TRBV2|TRBJ2-5
ASRGLRGETQY